The subject of this entry is one T cell receptor beta chain. This sample was included in a study of CD8 T cells in Susac syndrome. Sequencing of TCR beta drew on CD8+ and CD4+ T cells from blood. TEMRA cells were FACS-enriched, while CD8+ and CD4+ T cells were negatively isolated. Random-hexamer reverse transcription was applied to about 0.45 to 1 ug RNA. immunoSEQ multiplex PCR amplified TCR beta CDR3 across 54 Vbeta, 13 Jbeta. MiXCR, run by TCRdb on the immunoSEQ multiplex PCR reads, gives a single entry per CDR3 protein. The sample carries more than 75,000 distinct CDR3 sequences, 90% to 95% recorded once. The CDR3 has 15 amino acids. V lost 1 base to trimming and J lost 5 bases; unmatched junction nucleotides: 3. From germline, CDR1 is MNHNY and CDR2 SVGAGI (reference sequence).

This sequence was found in a human donor in good health. The chain joins TRBV6-6 to TRBJ2-2; 8 bases agree with TRBD2. Input material: CD8+ T cells from PBMCs. The CDR3 here is CASSYWTSRTGELFF. CDR3 DNA sequence: TGTGCCAGCAGTTACTGGACTAGCAGGACCGGGGAGCTGTTTTTT.